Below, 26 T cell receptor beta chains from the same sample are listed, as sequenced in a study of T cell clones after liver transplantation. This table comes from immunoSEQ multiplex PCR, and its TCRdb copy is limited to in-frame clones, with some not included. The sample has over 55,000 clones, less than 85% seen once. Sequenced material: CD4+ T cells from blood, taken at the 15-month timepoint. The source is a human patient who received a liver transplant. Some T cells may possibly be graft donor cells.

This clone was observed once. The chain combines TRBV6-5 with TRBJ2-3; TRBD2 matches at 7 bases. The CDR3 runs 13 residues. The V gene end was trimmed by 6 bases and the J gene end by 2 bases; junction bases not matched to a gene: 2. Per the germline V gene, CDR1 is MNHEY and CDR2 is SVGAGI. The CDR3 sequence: CASRSGITDTQYF. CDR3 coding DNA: TGTGCCAGCAGAAGCGGGATCACAGATACGCAGTATTTT.

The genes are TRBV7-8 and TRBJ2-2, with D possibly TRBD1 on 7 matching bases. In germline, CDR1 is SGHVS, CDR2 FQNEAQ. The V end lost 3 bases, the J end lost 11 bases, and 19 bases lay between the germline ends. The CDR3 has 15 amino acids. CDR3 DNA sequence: TGTGCCAGCAGCTTTCGGGACAGCGGGCCTTACGAGCTGTTTTTT. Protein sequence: CASSFRDSGPYELFF.

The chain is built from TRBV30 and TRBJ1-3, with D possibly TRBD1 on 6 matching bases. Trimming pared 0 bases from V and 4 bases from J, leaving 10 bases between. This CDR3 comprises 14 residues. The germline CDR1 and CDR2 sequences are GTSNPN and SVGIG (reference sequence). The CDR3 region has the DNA TGTGCCTGGAGTGTAGGGGGATCCGGAAACACCATATATTTT. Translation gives CAWSVGGSGNTIYF.

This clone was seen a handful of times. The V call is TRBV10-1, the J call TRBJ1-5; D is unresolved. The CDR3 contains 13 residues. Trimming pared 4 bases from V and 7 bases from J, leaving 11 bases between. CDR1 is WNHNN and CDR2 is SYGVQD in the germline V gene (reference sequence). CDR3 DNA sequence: TGCGCCAGCAGTGTTGGGAACGGGCAGCCCCAGCATTTT. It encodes CASSVGNGQPQHF.

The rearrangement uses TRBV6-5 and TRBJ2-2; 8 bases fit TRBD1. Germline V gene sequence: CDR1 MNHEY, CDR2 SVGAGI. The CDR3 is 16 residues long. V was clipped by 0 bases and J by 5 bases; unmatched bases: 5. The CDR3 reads CASSYSPQGATGELFF. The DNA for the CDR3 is TGTGCCAGCAGTTACTCCCCTCAGGGGGCAACCGGGGAGCTGTTTTTT.

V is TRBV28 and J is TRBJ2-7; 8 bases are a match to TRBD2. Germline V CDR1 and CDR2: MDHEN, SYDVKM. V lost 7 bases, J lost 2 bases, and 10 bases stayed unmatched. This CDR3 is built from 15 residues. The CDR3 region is CASTPGDGRAYEQYV. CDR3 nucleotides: TGTGCCAGCACGCCTGGAGACGGGAGGGCCTACGAGCAGTACGTC.

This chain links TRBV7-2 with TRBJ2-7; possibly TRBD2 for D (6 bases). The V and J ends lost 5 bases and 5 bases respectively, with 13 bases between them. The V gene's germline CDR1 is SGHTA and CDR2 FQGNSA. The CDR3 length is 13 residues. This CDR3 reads CASSPNPGDEQYV. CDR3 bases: TGTGCCAGCAGCCCAAATCCGGGGGACGAGCAGTACGTC.

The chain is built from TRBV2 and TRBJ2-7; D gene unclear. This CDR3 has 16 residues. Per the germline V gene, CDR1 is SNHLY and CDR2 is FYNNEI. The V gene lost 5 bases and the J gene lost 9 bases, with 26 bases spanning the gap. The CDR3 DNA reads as TGTGCCAGCAGTTCTCTTGGTTCTGCCCTCTCCATGGGGCAGTACGTC. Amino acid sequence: CASSSLGSALSMGQYV.

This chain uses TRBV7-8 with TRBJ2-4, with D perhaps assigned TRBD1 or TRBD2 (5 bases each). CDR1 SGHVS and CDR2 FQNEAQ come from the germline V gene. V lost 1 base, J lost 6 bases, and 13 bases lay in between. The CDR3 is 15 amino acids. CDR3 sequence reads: CASSLDEGRLNIQYF. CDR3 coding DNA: TGTGCCAGCAGCTTAGATGAGGGGCGCCTAAACATTCAGTACTTC.

The CDR3 bases are TGTGCCAGCAGCCGTTCCCCGAGCGGTGAGCAGTTCTTC. Amino acids: CASSRSPSGEQFF. The V call is TRBV14, the J call TRBJ2-1, with D possibly matching TRBD2 (5 bases). Trimming took off 4 bases at V and 9 bases at J, with 13 bases between the two ends. CDR3 length equals 13 residues. CDR1 SGHDN and CDR2 FVKESK come from the germline V gene.

The CDR3 here is CASSFQNTGELFF. Here the CDR3 DNA reads TGCGCCAGCAGCTTCCAGAACACCGGGGAGCTGTTTTTT. The V and J genes are TRBV5-1 and TRBJ2-2; D remains ambiguous. Germline-derived CDR1 and CDR2 are SGHRS and YFSETQ. This CDR3 region has 13 residues. V was cut by 2 bases and J by 1 base, with 3 bases left in between.

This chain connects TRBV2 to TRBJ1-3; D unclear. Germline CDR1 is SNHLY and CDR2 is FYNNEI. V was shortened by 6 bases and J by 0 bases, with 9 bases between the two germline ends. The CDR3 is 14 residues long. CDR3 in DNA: TGTGCCAGCAGGGTCAGTGCCTCTGGAAACACCATATATTTT. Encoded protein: CASRVSASGNTIYF.

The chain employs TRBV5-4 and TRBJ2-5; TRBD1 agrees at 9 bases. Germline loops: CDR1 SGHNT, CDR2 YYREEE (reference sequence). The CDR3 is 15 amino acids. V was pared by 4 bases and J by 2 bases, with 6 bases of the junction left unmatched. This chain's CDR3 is CASSRPTGGQETQYF. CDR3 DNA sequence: TGTGCCAGCAGCCGACCGACAGGGGGGCAAGAGACCCAGTACTTC. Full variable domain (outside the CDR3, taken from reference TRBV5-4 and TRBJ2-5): ETGVTQSPTHLIKTRGQQVTLRCSSQSGHNTVSWYQQALGQGPQFIFQYYREEENGRGNFPPRFSGLQFPNYSSELNVNALELDDSALYLCASSRPTGGQETQYFGPGTRLLVL.

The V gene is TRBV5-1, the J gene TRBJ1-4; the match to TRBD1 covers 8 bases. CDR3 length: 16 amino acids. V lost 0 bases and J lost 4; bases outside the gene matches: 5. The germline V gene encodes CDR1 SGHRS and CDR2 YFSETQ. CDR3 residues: CASSLGQGFGNEKLFF. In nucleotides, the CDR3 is TGCGCCAGCAGCTTGGGACAGGGGTTTGGTAATGAAAAACTGTTTTTT.

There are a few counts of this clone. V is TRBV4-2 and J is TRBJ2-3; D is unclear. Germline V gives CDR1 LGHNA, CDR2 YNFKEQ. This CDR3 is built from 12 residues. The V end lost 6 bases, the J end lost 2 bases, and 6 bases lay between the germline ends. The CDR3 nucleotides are TGTGCCAGCAGTGACGCCACAGATACGCAGTATTTT. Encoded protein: CASSDATDTQYF.

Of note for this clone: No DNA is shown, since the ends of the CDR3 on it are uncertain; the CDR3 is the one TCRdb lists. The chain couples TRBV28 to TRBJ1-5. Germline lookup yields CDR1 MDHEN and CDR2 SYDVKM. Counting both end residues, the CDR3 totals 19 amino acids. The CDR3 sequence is CASSFGAGGASVSNQPQHF.

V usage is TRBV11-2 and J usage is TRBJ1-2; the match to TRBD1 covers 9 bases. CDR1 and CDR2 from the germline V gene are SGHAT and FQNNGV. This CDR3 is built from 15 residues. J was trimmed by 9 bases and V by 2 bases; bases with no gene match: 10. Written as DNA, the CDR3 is TGTGCCAGCAGCTTAACAGGGGGCGGCGGAGGTCGCTACACCTTC. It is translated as CASSLTGGGGGRYTF.

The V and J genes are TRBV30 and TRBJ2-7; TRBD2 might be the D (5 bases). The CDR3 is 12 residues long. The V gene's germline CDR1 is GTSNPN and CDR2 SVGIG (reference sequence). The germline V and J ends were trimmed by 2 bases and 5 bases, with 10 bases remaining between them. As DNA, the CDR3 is TGTGCCTGGAGTCTGAGAGGGAACGAGCAGTACTTC. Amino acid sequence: CAWSLRGNEQYF.

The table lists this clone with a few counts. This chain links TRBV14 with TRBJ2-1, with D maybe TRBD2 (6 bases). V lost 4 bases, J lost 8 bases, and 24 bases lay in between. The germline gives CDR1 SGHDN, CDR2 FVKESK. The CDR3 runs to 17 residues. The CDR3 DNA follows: TGTGCCAGCAGCCCCGAGGAGGCGGGGAGATGGTTCGATGAGCAGTTCTTC. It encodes CASSPEEAGRWFDEQFF.

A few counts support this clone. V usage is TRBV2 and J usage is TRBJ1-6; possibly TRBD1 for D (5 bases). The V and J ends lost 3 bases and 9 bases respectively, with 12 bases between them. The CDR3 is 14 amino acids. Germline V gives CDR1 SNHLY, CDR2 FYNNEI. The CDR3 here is CASSEGPPPSPLHF. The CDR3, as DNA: TGTGCCAGCAGTGAGGGGCCACCCCCTTCACCCCTCCACTTT.

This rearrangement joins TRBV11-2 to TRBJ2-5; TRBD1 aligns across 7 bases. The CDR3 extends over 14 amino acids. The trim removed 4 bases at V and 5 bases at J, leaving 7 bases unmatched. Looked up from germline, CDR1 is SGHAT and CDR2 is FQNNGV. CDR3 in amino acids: CASSSQGKVETQYF. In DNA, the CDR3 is TGTGCCAGCAGCTCACAGGGGAAAGTGGAGACCCAGTACTTC.

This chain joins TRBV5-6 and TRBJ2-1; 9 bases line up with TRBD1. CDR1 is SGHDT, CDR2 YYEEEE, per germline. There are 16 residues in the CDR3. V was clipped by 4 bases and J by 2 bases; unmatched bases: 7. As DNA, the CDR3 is TGTGCCAGCAGCGTGGGACAGGGTACCACCTACAATGAGCAGTTCTTC. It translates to CASSVGQGTTYNEQFF.

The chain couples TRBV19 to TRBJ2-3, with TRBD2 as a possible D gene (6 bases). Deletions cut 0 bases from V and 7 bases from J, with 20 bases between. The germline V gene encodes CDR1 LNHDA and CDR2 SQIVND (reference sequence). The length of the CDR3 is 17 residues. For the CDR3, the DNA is TGTGCCAGTAGTATAGATAAGGGAGGTCAGGGATCATATACGCAGTATTTT. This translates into CASSIDKGGQGSYTQYF.

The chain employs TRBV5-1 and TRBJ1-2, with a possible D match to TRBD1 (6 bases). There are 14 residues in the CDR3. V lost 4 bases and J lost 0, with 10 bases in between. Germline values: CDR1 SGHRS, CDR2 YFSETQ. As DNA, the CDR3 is TGCGCCAGCAGCGGGGGCAGATCTAACTATGGCTACACCTTC. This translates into CASSGGRSNYGYTF.

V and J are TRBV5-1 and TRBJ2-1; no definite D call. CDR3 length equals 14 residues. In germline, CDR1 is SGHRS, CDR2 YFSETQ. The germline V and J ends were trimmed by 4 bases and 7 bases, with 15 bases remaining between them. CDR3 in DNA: TGCGCCAGCAGCCTGGCCCCCCCTTCGAATGAGCAGTTCTTC. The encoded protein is CASSLAPPSNEQFF.

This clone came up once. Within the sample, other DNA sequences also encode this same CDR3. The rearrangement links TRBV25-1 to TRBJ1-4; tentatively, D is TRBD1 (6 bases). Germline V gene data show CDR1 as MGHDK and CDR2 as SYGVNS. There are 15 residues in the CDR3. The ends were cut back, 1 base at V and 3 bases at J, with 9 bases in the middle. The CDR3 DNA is TGTGCCAGCAGTGAATTAGGGGGTCCTAATGAAAAACTGTTTTTT. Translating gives CASSELGGPNEKLFF.